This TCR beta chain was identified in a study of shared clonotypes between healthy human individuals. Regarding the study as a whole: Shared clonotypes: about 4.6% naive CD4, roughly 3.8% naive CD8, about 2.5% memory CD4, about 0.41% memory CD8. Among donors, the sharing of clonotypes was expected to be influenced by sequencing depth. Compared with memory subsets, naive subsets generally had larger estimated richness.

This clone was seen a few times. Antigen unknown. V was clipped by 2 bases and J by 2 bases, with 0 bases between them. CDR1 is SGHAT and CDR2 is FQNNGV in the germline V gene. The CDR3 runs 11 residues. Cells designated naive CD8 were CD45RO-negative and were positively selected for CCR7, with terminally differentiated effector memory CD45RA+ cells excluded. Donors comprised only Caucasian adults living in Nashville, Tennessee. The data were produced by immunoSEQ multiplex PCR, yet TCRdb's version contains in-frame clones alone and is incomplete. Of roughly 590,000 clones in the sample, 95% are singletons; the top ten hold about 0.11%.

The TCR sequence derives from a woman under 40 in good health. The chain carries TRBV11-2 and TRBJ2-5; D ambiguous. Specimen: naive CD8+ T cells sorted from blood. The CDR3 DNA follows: TGTGCCAGCAGCTTACAAGAGACCCAGTACTTC. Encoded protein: CASSLQETQYF.